This T cell receptor beta chain is drawn from a study of neoadjuvant anti-PD-1 for oral cavity cancer. Study results and limitations: TCR analyses covered only a few patients per response group. Higher pretreatment blood Treg/Th17 ratios correlated with higher pretreatment blood and lower post-treatment tumor TCRbeta clonality.

Blood libraries mostly used 450 to 550 ng genomic DNA, six replicates each. Assay: immunoSEQ multiplex PCR; the TCRdb copy retains only in-frame clones and omits some. The table includes about 16,000 clones, 65% detected once. In the case of this clone: Antigen unknown.

Patients were newly diagnosed with stage II-IVA oral cavity squamous cell carcinoma without prior systemic or radiation treatment. This CDR3 has 18 residues. The germline V gene has CDR1 MGHRA and CDR2 YSYEKL. The trim removed 4 bases at V and 0 bases at J, leaving 7 bases unmatched. The origin of this receptor is a person between 40 and 80 years old with oral cavity squamous cell carcinoma. Sequenced material: PBMCs, taken before nivolumab (anti-PD-1) treatment. The chain has TRBV4-1 and TRBJ2-6; 9 nucleotides match TRBD1. The CDR3 sequence is CASSRRTGDSSGANVLTF. The CDR3, as DNA: TGCGCCAGCAGCCGTCGGACAGGGGATAGCTCTGGGGCCAACGTCCTGACTTTC.